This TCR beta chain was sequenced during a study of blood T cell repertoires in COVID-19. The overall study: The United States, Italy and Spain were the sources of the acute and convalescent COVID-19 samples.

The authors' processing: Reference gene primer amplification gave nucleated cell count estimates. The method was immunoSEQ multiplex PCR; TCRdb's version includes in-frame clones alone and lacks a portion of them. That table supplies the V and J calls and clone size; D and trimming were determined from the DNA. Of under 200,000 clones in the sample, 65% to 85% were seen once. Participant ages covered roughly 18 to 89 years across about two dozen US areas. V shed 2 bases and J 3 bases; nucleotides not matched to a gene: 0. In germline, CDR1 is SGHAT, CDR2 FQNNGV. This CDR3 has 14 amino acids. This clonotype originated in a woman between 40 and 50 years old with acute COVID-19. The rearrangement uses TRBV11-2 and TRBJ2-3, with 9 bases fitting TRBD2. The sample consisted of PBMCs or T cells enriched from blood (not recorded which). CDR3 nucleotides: TGTGCCAGCAGCTTACTAGCGGGAACAGATACGCAGTATTTT. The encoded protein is CASSLLAGTDTQYF.